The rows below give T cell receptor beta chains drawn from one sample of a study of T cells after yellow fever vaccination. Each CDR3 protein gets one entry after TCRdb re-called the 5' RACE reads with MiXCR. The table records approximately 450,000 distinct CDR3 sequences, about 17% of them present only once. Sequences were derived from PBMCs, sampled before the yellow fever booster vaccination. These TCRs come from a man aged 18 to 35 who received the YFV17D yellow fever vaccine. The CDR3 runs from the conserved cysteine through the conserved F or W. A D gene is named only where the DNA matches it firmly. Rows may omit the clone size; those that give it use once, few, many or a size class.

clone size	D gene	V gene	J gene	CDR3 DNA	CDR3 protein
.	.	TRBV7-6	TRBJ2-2	TGTGCCAGCAGCTACCAAAACACCGGGGAGCTGTTTTTT	CASSYQNTGELFF
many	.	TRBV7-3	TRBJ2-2	TGTGCCAGCAGCACTGATACCGGGGAGCTGTTTTTT	CASSTDTGELFF
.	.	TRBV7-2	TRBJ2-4	TGTGCCAGCAGCTTTGTCCCCCCCGGTCCCTACGGGAACATTCAGTACTTC	CASSFVPPGPYGNIQYF
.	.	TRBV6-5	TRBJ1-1	TGTGCCAGCAGTTCTCTCCGGTTCGGGAACACTGAAGCTTTCTTT	CASSSLRFGNTEAFF
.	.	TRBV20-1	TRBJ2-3	TGCAGTGCTAGAGAAGGGGCGGCTACGCAGTATTTT	CSAREGAATQYF
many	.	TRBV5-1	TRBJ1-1	TGCGCCAGCAGCTCCGGGACGGTCGGCACTGAAGCTTTCTTT	CASSSGTVGTEAFF
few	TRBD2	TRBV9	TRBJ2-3	TGTGCCAGCAGCCGGGAGGGATCCACGCAGTATTTT	CASSREGSTQYF
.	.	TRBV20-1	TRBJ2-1	TGCAGTGCTAGACACGGGGGTGATGAGCAGTTCTTC	CSARHGGDEQFF
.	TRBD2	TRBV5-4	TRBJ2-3	TGTGCCAGCAGCCCCAAAGGTAGCGGGGGCACGGATACGCAGTATTTT	CASSPKGSGGTDTQYF
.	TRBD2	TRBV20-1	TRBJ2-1	TGCAGTGCTAGAACTAGCGGGACGTACAATGAGCAGTTCTTC	CSARTSGTYNEQFF
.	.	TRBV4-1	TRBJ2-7	TGCGCCAGCAGCCAAGGAATGGGGGGGCTCTACGAGCAGTACTTC	CASSQGMGGLYEQYF
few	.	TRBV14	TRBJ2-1	TGTGCCAGCAGCCAAGATGCGCCATTCGAGCAGTTCTTC	CASSQDAPFEQFF
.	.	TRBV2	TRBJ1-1	TGTGCCAGCTTCGACCTAAGGGGTTACACTGAAGCTTTCTTT	CASFDLRGYTEAFF
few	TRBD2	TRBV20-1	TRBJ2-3	TGCAGTGCTACCACGATGGGGCGGGGGAGCACAGATACGCAGTATTTT	CSATTMGRGSTDTQYF
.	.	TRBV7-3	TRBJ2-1	TGTGCCAGCAGCCTCCAGGGGCAGGGAAAACTTTCCAATGAGCAGTTCTTC	CASSLQGQGKLSNEQFF
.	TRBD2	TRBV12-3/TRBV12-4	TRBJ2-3	TGTGCCAGCAGTGAACTAGCGGGTTCCGAAACGGGGTATTTT	CASSELAGSETGYF
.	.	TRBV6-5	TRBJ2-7	TGTGCCAGCAGTCCTTGGGACGCCGCGCGTCGGGAGCAGTACTTC	CASSPWDAARREQYF
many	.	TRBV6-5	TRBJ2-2	TGTGCCAGCAGTTACGCCGGGGAGCTGTTTTTT	CASSYAGELFF
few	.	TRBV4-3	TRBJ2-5	TGCGCCAGCAGCCAAGATCATCGGAAGACCCAGTACTTC	CASSQDHRKTQYF
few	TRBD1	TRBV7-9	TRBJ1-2	TGTGCCAGCGAGCGGGACAGGGCTACTGATGGCTACACCTTC	CASERDRATDGYTF
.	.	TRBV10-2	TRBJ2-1	TGCGCCAGCAGTGAGAACCCCGGCTCCTACAATGAGCAGTTCTTC	CASSENPGSYNEQFF
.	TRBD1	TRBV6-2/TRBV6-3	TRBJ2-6	TGTGCCAGCAGTTCCGGGACAGGGACCGGGGCCAACGTCCTGACTTTC	CASSSGTGTGANVLTF
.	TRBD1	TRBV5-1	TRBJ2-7	TGCGCCAGCAGCCCGCCAGGGGGCCGGGAGCAGTACTTC	CASSPPGGREQYF
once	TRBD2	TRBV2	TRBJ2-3	TGTGCCAGCAGAGGTCCGGCGGGGGGGCGAAGAGATACGCAGTATTTT	CASRGPAGGRRDTQYF
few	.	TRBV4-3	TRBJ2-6	TGCGCCAGCAGCCAACGCCCAGCTGGGGCCAACGTCCTGACTTTC	CASSQRPAGANVLTF
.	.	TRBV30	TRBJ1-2	TGTGCCTGGAGTGTGGACAATCAGGGGGGCTACACCTTC	CAWSVDNQGGYTF
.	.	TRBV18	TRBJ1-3	TGTGCCAGCTCACCCATATATCCTAGGGGTGTCCTCTCTGGAAACACCATATATTTT	CASSPIYPRGVLSGNTIYF
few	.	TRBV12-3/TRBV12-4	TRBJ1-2	TGTGCCAGCCGAACGACAGCTAACTATGGCTACACCTTC	CASRTTANYGYTF
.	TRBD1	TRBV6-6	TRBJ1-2	TGTGCCAGCAGTTCGAGAGGGTCCCCGGGACAGGGTTCCTACACCTTC	CASSSRGSPGQGSYTF
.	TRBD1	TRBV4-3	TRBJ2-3	TGCGCCAGCAGCCAAGATTACAGGGACAGACAGGCCACAGATACGCAGTATTTT	CASSQDYRDRQATDTQYF
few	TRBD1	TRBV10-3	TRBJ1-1	TGTGCCATCTCATCAGGGACAGGTGAAGCTTTCTTT	CAISSGTGEAFF
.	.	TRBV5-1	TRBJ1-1	TGCGCCTCCCGGGGGGGCCGGAGCACTGAAGCTTTCTTT	CASRGGRSTEAFF
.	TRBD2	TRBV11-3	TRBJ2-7	TGTGCCAGCAGCTTAGGTGGGGGGGGATACGAGCAGTACTTC	CASSLGGGGYEQYF
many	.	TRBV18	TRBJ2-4	TGTGCCAGCTCACCACCGGAGTGGCAGGGGTTAGGCAAAAACATTCAGTACTTC	CASSPPEWQGLGKNIQYF
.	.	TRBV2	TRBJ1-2	TGTGCCAGCGGGGAATTGAGGAGGCCTAACTATGGCTACACCTTC	CASGELRRPNYGYTF
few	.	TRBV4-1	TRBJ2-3	TGCGCCAGCAGCCAATTAGGGCGGACTAGCACAGATACGCAGTATTTT	CASSQLGRTSTDTQYF
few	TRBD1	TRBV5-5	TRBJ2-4	TGTGCCAGCAGACCGGACAGGGTGGGAAACATTCAGTACTTC	CASRPDRVGNIQYF
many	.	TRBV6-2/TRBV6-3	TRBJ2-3	TGTGCCAGCAGACTACAGGGATGGTCGGCCACAGATACGCAGTATTTT	CASRLQGWSATDTQYF
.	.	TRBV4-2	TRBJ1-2	TGTGCCAGCAGCCAGGGCTCTTTAGGGTATGGCTACACCTTC	CASSQGSLGYGYTF
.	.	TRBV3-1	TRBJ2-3	TGTGCCAGCACGACTGGGTCTACGCAGTATTTT	CASTTGSTQYF
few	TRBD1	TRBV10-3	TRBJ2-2	TGTGCCACCAAGACAGGGACGCAGTACACCGGGGAGCTGTTTTTT	CATKTGTQYTGELFF
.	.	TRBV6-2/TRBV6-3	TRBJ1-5	TGTGCCAGCAGTTACGGGGTCTTGAGCAATCAGCCCCAGCATTTT	CASSYGVLSNQPQHF
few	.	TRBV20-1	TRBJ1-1	TGCAGTGCTAGTAGCAGTCACAACACTGAAGCTTTCTTT	CSASSSHNTEAFF
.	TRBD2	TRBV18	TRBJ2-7	TGTGCCAGCTCACCCGGGGGGGGCCCCTACGAGCAGTACTTC	CASSPGGGPYEQYF
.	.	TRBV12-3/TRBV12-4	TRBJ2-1	TGTGCCAGCACCCAGGGTTCCTCCTACAATGAGCAGTTCTTC	CASTQGSSYNEQFF
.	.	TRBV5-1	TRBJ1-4	TGCGCCAGCACCCCCGGGGTAACTAATGAAAAACTGTTTTTT	CASTPGVTNEKLFF
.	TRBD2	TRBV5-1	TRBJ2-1	TGCGCCAGTCAGAGAGGGACTAGCGGGGGGGCCGTTGACAATGAGCAGTTCTTC	CASQRGTSGGAVDNEQFF
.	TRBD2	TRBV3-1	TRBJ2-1	TGTGCCAGCAGCCGCCGGGGGGATGAGCAGTTCTTC	CASSRRGDEQFF
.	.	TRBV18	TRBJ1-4	TGTGCCAGCTCACCCTTTTCCGGGACACCTCGACTCGGAGAAAAACTGTTTTTT	CASSPFSGTPRLGEKLFF
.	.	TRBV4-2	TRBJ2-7	TGTGCCAGCAGCCAAGATTTACTTTACTACGAGCAGTACTTC	CASSQDLLYYEQYF
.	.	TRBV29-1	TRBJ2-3	TGCAGCGTTGGCGGCCCGGGTGGTACGCAGTATTTT	CSVGGPGGTQYF
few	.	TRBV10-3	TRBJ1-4	TGTGCCATCGGTGGCACGTCCGATTACAGGGACATAGAAAAACTGTCTTTT	CAIGGTSDYRDIEKLSF
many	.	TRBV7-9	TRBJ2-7	TGTGCCAGCAGCTTAGGGGACGGCTATTCTTTC	CASSLGDGYSF
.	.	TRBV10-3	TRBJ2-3	TGTGCCATCAGTGCGGTGGTCAGGAGAGGCACAGATACGCAGTATTTT	CAISAVVRRGTDTQYF
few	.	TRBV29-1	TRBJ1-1	TGCAGCGTTGGTTATGGGGTGGATACTGAAGCTTTCTTT	CSVGYGVDTEAFF
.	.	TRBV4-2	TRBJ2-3	TGTGCCAGCAGCCAAGACCGCCTTCCCAGGGATACGCAGTATTTT	CASSQDRLPRDTQYF
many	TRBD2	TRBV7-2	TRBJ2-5	TGTGCCAGCAGCCTCCCCGGACTAGCGGGGCAAGAGACCCAGTACTTC	CASSLPGLAGQETQYF
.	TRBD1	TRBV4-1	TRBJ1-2	TGCGCCAGCAGCCAGGAGCCCCCCGGGACAGTCTATGGCTACACCTTC	CASSQEPPGTVYGYTF
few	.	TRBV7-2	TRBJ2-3	TGTGCCAGCAGCTACCGGACTGCTGCCCATACGCAGTATTTT	CASSYRTAAHTQYF
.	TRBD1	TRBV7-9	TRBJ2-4	TGTGCCAGCAGCGAACTAACAGGGGTTGCCATTCAGTACTTC	CASSELTGVAIQYF